The rows below give T cell receptor beta chains drawn from one sample of a study of T-cell reconstitution after alpha-beta-depleted transplantation in children. Via MiXCR, TCRdb re-called the PCR reads, giving one row per CDR3 protein. The table lists roughly 790,000 distinct CDR3 sequences, around 17% of them singletons. Material: PBMCs, mostly from graft donor cells, obtained 360 days after TCRalphabeta/CD19-depleted stem cell transplant. These receptors came from a male patient under 18 who had a stem cell transplant for acute lymphoblastic leukemia, so the T cells may come from the graft donor. Both conserved end residues are trimmed from each CDR3. D genes are given only for firm matches.

j_gene	v_gene	d_gene	CDR3aa
TRBJ2-7	TRBV11-2	TRBD2	ASSAQGLAGTEQY
TRBJ1-3	TRBV5-4	TRBD1	ASSQGGGNTIY
TRBJ1-5	TRBV25-1	.	ASSERGYSNQPQH
TRBJ2-7	TRBV7-8	.	ASSLAGPRGEQY
TRBJ2-3	TRBV20-1	TRBD2	SARERETTDTQY
TRBJ1-3	TRBV6-5	.	ASSYSMGGPSGNTIY
TRBJ2-7	TRBV10-3	.	AISESSGYYEQY
TRBJ2-1	TRBV29-1	TRBD2	SVEVEVLAVHNEQF
TRBJ2-1	TRBV5-1	TRBD2	ASSLELLAGSYNEQF
TRBJ2-2	TRBV6-1	.	ASKGMEGANTGELF
TRBJ1-4	TRBV5-1	.	ASSLFRRNEKLF
TRBJ2-5	TRBV5-1	TRBD2	ASSSLAGGPPETQY
TRBJ2-7	TRBV5-5	.	ASSLVGGVGEQY
TRBJ2-5	TRBV20-1	.	SARSQSRAQETQY
TRBJ2-7	TRBV24-1	.	ATSDRVMKEQY
TRBJ2-1	TRBV12-3/TRBV12-4	TRBD2	ASSGAASGDLKSSYNEQF
TRBJ1-1	TRBV18	.	ASSDWGEAF
TRBJ2-7	TRBV7-6	TRBD2	ASSPSAGVYEQY
TRBJ2-7	TRBV29-1	.	SVREVVGNAEQY
TRBJ2-1	TRBV5-1	TRBD1	ASSLARGRNNEQF
TRBJ1-1	TRBV12-2	.	ASRLAPPRGGAF
TRBJ2-2	TRBV5-1	.	ASSPMLGNTGELF
TRBJ2-5	TRBV5-1	.	ASSLTGRPGRQETQY
TRBJ2-7	TRBV5-1	.	ASSLVMGTSYEQY
TRBJ1-4	TRBV7-9	.	ASSTIQGYATNEKLF
TRBJ1-4	TRBV2	.	ASREGPVVGEKLF
TRBJ2-7	TRBV9	TRBD1	ASSVAGGDRSRRSSYEQY
TRBJ2-5	TRBV18	TRBD2	ASSPPGLSEETQY
TRBJ2-7	TRBV10-2	TRBD2	ASSDPAGDSSSYEQY
TRBJ2-3	TRBV6-5	TRBD2	ASSYVGTSGRSTQY
TRBJ1-5	TRBV12-1	.	ASSFGLGQGNQPQH
TRBJ1-2	TRBV29-1	.	SVYRTIYGYT
TRBJ2-7	TRBV6-1	TRBD1	ASRADRDRGREQY
TRBJ2-4	TRBV5-1	TRBD1	ASSPPDRENIQY
TRBJ2-7	TRBV5-1	TRBD2	ASSLVLAGPAD
TRBJ1-2	TRBV7-8	TRBD1	ASSLQLGQAAYGYT
TRBJ2-1	TRBV6-1	.	ASRTGHYNEQF
TRBJ1-2	TRBV3-1	.	ASSQGGSQDGYT
TRBJ2-7	TRBV7-9	TRBD2	ASTWGGEIPYEQY
TRBJ2-5	TRBV12-3/TRBV12-4	TRBD2	ASSSGLGKGTQY
TRBJ2-7	TRBV19	TRBD1	ASSIVQGALHEQY
TRBJ2-5	TRBV20-1	.	SARVEGQETQY
TRBJ2-7	TRBV4-1	TRBD2	ASSQALVAGTYEQY
TRBJ2-2	TRBV7-7	TRBD1	ASSPGQGGTGELF
TRBJ1-1	TRBV5-1	.	ASSLIENTEAF
TRBJ1-3	TRBV10-3	.	AISERSGNTIY
TRBJ2-1	TRBV10-3	.	AIKSVLYNEQF
TRBJ1-4	TRBV7-9	.	ASSTSQGREKLF
TRBJ2-7	TRBV29-1	.	SVEGEPYEQY
TRBJ2-3	TRBV5-1	TRBD2	ASSLWTSGSSLDTQY
TRBJ2-7	TRBV6-5	.	ASSSAVFVGTYEQY
TRBJ2-2	TRBV4-2	TRBD1	ASSRTGQGRYTGEQF
TRBJ2-1	TRBV4-1	TRBD1	ASSQLQGGNEQF
TRBJ1-6	TRBV3-1	.	ASSQGFASPLH